Reported below is one TCR beta chain. This sample is part of a study of T cell responses to AZD1222 COVID-19 vaccine. The CDR3 is made up of 17 amino acids. V lost 0 bases, J lost 3 bases, and 17 bases lay in between. Germline loops: CDR1 LGHDT, CDR2 YNNKEL (reference sequence). TCRdb's copy holds only in-frame clones and misses some; the assay was immunoSEQ multiplex PCR. The table lists about 140,000 clones, roughly nine tenths of them singletons. The V call is TRBV3-1 (or the pseudogene TRBV3-2), the J call TRBJ1-2; tentative D call: TRBD1 (5 bases). This TCR was sampled from an adult who received the AZD1222 COVID-19 vaccine. The sequenced sample was peripheral blood, obtained 28 days after the second AZD1222 dose. This chain's CDR3 is CASSQDGGDLLDYGYTF. CDR3 sequence (DNA): TGTGCCAGCAGCCAAGATGGTGGGGACCTACTTGACTATGGCTACACCTTC.